A selection of T cell receptor beta chains follows, all from one sample in a study of sequential checkpoint blockade in melanoma. The assay was immunoSEQ multiplex PCR, and TCRdb's table has in-frame clones only and misses some. The sample has more than 10,000 clones, approximately 69% seen once. The sample here was CD8+ T cells sorted from blood (inferred from file names), taken from a patient given nivolumab and ipilimumab in sequence. The source is a human donor with melanoma. Both conserved end residues are part of each CDR3. The D gene is left open where the match is weak. The listing skips clone size in some rows; elsewhere it reads once, few, many or a size class.

v_call	clone_size	j_call	d_call	cdr3_aa	cdr3_nt
TRBV5-5	-	TRBJ1-2	-	CASSLDQGNYGYTF	TGTGCCAGCAGCTTGGATCAGGGTAACTATGGCTACACCTTC
TRBV9	-	TRBJ1-5	TRBD1	CASSVGTGGSQPQHF	TGTGCCAGCAGCGTAGGGACAGGGGGAAGCCAGCCCCAGCATTTT
TRBV5-1	-	TRBJ2-5	TRBD2	CASSSRLAGVIGPETQYF	TGCGCCAGCAGCTCACGACTAGCGGGAGTGATTGGCCCAGAGACCCAGTACTTC
TRBV6-5	-	TRBJ2-1	TRBD2	CASSDGLAGFEQFF	TGTGCCAGCAGTGACGGACTAGCGGGATTTGAGCAGTTCTTC
TRBV2	-	TRBJ1-5	-	CASSAGDSNQPQHF	TGTGCCAGCAGTGCGGGGGATAGCAATCAGCCCCAGCATTTT
TRBV7-2	-	TRBJ2-3	TRBD2	CASSLPTSGGLGTDTQYF	TGTGCCAGCAGCTTACCAACTAGCGGGGGGCTCGGCACAGATACGCAGTATTTT
TRBV7-9	-	TRBJ1-1	-	CASSPRGLTEAFF	TGTGCCAGCAGCCCCAGGGGCCTGACTGAAGCTTTCTTT
TRBV19	-	TRBJ2-1	-	CASSIGNWNEQFF	TGTGCCAGTAGTATTGGCAATTGGAATGAGCAGTTCTTC
TRBV4-1	-	TRBJ1-5	TRBD1	CASSPQRDSVQPQHF	TGTGCCAGCAGCCCTCAAAGGGACAGCGTTCAGCCCCAGCATTTT
TRBV7-6	-	TRBJ2-1	TRBD1	CASSSGTGMGNEQFF	TGTGCCAGCAGCTCCGGGACAGGGATGGGTAATGAGCAGTTCTTC
TRBV7-9	-	TRBJ2-5	-	CASSLIQGQETQYF	TGTGCCAGCAGCTTAATCCAGGGACAAGAGACCCAGTACTTC
TRBV2	once	TRBJ2-3	-	CASSAYRTDTQYF	TGTGCCAGCAGCGCGTATAGAACAGATACGCAGTATTTT
TRBV7-8	-	TRBJ2-4	-	CASSPEGGGHIQYF	TGTGCCAGCAGCCCCGAGGGGGGGGGCCACATTCAGTACTTC
TRBV7-9	-	TRBJ1-5	TRBD1	CASSPEAGGGQPQHF	TGTGCCAGCAGCCCAGAGGCAGGGGGCGGTCAGCCCCAGCATTTT
TRBV4-2	once	TRBJ2-1	TRBD2	CASSPRTSGSNEQFF	TGTGCCAGCAGCCCCCGGACTAGCGGGAGTAATGAGCAGTTCTTC
TRBV5-1	medium-sized	TRBJ1-6	-	CASSLGSYADSPLHF	TGCGCCAGCAGCTTGGGGTCTTACGCGGATTCACCCCTCCACTTT
TRBV6-4	-	TRBJ2-5	TRBD1	CASSSPGTGRETQYF	TGTGCCAGCAGCTCCCCGGGGACAGGGAGGGAGACCCAGTACTTC
TRBV5-8	-	TRBJ2-1	-	CASWGPRAPEQFF	TGTGCCAGCTGGGGCCCCAGGGCCCCTGAGCAGTTCTTC
TRBV30	-	TRBJ2-3	TRBD2	CAWTTGLATPTDTQYF	TGTGCCTGGACCACGGGACTAGCGACGCCCACAGATACGCAGTATTTT
TRBV2	-	TRBJ2-1	-	CASIQEDRSSYNEQFF	TGTGCCAGCATCCAGGAAGACAGGAGCTCCTACAATGAGCAGTTCTTC
TRBV14	-	TRBJ2-5	-	CASSKSDSQETQYF	TGTGCCAGCAGCAAGTCGGACAGTCAAGAGACCCAGTACTTC
TRBV19	-	TRBJ1-1	-	CASRPVLSNDRWHRAFF	TGTGCCAGTAGGCCTGTCCTTTCCAACGACAGGTGGCATAGAGCTTTCTTT
TRBV5-1	-	TRBJ1-4	TRBD1	CASRRTGGRGTNEKLFF	TGCGCCAGCAGAAGGACAGGGGGGAGAGGAACTAATGAAAAACTGTTTTTT
TRBV5-1	-	TRBJ1-2	TRBD1	CASSSDRVYGYTF	TGCGCCAGCAGCTCGGACAGGGTGTATGGCTACACCTTC
TRBV4-1	-	TRBJ2-7	TRBD2	CASSQEGAGGYEQYF	TGCGCCAGCAGCCAAGAAGGGGCGGGAGGTTACGAGCAGTACTTC
TRBV14	few	TRBJ2-5	TRBD1	CASSQNAGTVKETQYF	TGTGCCAGCAGCCAAAACGCCGGGACAGTGAAAGAGACCCAGTACTTC
TRBV7-9	-	TRBJ1-1	-	CASSLGTRPLGTEAFF	TGTGCCAGCAGCTTAGGAACTAGGCCCCTCGGGACTGAAGCTTTCTTT
TRBV4-3	-	TRBJ1-2	TRBD1	CASSQEEDRETRYGYTF	TGCGCCAGCAGCCAAGAGGAGGACAGGGAGACCCGCTATGGCTACACCTTC
TRBV5-1	-	TRBJ2-2	TRBD1	CASSLGTGLTGELFF	TGCGCCAGCAGCTTGGGGACAGGGTTAACCGGGGAGCTGTTTTTT
TRBV29-1	few	TRBJ2-1	TRBD2	CSVPSTSGGNEQFF	TGCAGCGTTCCCTCGACTAGCGGGGGCAATGAGCAGTTCTTC
TRBV12-5	-	TRBJ2-1	TRBD1	CASGLGLINRGDEQFF	TGTGCTAGTGGTTTGGGTCTCATAAACAGGGGGGATGAGCAGTTCTTC
TRBV5-6	-	TRBJ2-3	TRBD2	CASSPRLAGAADTQYF	TGTGCCAGCAGCCCTAGACTAGCGGGAGCCGCAGATACGCAGTATTTT
TRBV27	-	TRBJ1-1	TRBD1	CASSAQGANTEAFF	TGTGCCAGCAGCGCTCAGGGGGCCAACACTGAAGCTTTCTTT
TRBV7-9	few	TRBJ2-3	TRBD1	CASSPTGGSTDTQYF	TGTGCCAGCAGTCCTACAGGGGGAAGCACAGATACGCAGTATTTT
TRBV7-8	-	TRBJ2-3	TRBD1	CASQPGTGGTDTQYF	TGTGCCAGCCAGCCCGGCACAGGGGGCACAGATACGCAGTATTTT
TRBV9	-	TRBJ1-2	TRBD1	CASSVATGQYGYTF	TGTGCCAGCAGCGTAGCGACAGGGCAGTATGGCTACACCTTC